Listed here are 15 T cell receptor beta chains from one sample, sequenced in a study of blood T cell repertoires in COVID-19 (dated by TCRdb to about 2020). The library was obtained by the immunoSEQ multiplex PCR assay. TCRdb holds this immuneACCESS table with in-frame rearrangements only. Some clones are missing; in checked studies, unresolved V genes explain under half, and the rest has no known cause. The table for this sample lists hundreds of thousands of clones; 85% of them were counted only once. Roughly 4.6% of the sample is taken by the ten largest. The sample consisted of peripheral blood. These TCRs come from a man in his fifties or sixties with COVID-19, enrolled during active disease.

The rearrangement joins TRBV30 to TRBJ1-5; TRBD1 is a possible D gene (5 bases). V shed 5 bases and J shed 4 bases, with 9 bases lying between them. Germline V gene sequence: CDR1 GTSNPN, CDR2 SVGIG (reference sequence). The CDR3 loop spans 12 amino acids. CDR3 protein: CAWGTGNQPQHF. In nucleotides, the CDR3 is TGTGCCTGGGGGACGGGGAATCAGCCCCAGCATTTT.

This clone was observed once. The junction does not match germline at one end; this may be a read error. The chain links TRBV7-2 to TRBJ2-5; D perhaps matches TRBD2 (5 bases). Germline V gene sequence: CDR1 SGHTA, CDR2 FQGNSA. The CDR3 is made up of 16 amino acids. The CDR3 region has the DNA TGTGCCAACAGCCCGCTTCCAAGCACTAGCCAAGAGACCCAGTACTTC. Translated, it gives CANSPLPSTSQETQYF.

About this clone itself: A much more abundant neighbour one base away suggests this may be a read error. This rearrangement joins TRBV2 to TRBJ2-1; TRBD2 agrees at 12 bases. This CDR3 is 17 amino acids long. The germline V gene has CDR1 SNHLY and CDR2 FYNNEI. V trimming: 2 bases; J trimming: 6 bases; junction bases outside the gene matches: 8. DNA for the CDR3: TGTGCCAGCAGTGAATCGCTAGCGGGGGGGTTGTGCAATGAGCAGTTCTTC. Residues: CASSESLAGGLCNEQFF.

V usage is TRBV6-2 or TRBV6-3 and J usage is TRBJ2-7; 7 bases align to TRBD1. The V gene's germline CDR1 is MNHEY and CDR2 SVGEGT. The CDR3 totals 16 residues. The V gene end was trimmed by 5 bases and the J gene end by 0 bases; junction bases not matched to a gene: 10. The CDR3 sequence: CASSALRGLSSYEQYF. As DNA, the CDR3 is TGTGCCAGCAGTGCACTGAGGGGGCTATCCTCCTACGAGCAGTACTTC.

The V call is TRBV30, the J call TRBJ1-3, with TRBD1 identical over 7 bases. The junction had 10 bases not matched to a gene; V was cut back by 5 bases and J by 0 bases. CDR3 length: 16 residues. CDR1 and CDR2 from the germline V gene are GTSNPN and SVGIG (reference sequence). The CDR3 loop is CAWGRDSARSGNTIYF. The CDR3 DNA is TGTGCCTGGGGCCGGGACAGTGCCCGCTCTGGAAACACCATATATTTT.

The chain recombines TRBV3-1 (or the pseudogene TRBV3-2) with TRBJ1-1; D unclear. The length of the CDR3 is 14 residues. Germline V gene data show CDR1 as LGHDT and CDR2 as YNNKEL (reference sequence). V shed 4 bases and J shed 2 bases, with 11 bases lying between them. CDR3 in amino acids: CASSPVEANTEAFF. CDR3 sequence (DNA): TGTGCCAGCAGCCCCGTCGAGGCAAACACTGAAGCTTTCTTT.

This chain links TRBV7-2 with TRBJ2-2; 7 positions agree with TRBD1. The germline V gene encodes CDR1 SGHTA and CDR2 FQGNSA. The V segment lost 6 bases and the J segment 6 bases; nucleotides outside the gene matches: 7. The CDR3 length is 14 residues. The CDR3 region has the DNA TGTGCCAGCAGTCCTGGACAGGCCCCCGGGGAGCTGTTTTTT. The encoded protein is CASSPGQAPGELFF.

The chain couples TRBV7-6 to TRBJ2-3; 12 bases align to TRBD1. V shed 2 bases and J 6 bases; nucleotides not matched to a gene: 3. Germline V lookup: CDR1 SGHVS, CDR2 FNYEAQ. This CDR3 comprises 15 residues. CDR3 residues: CASSLSGTGGDTQYF. The CDR3 DNA is TGTGCCAGCAGCTTATCCGGGACAGGGGGCGATACGCAGTATTTT.

The chain links TRBV10-3 to TRBJ2-7, with 7 bases fitting TRBD1. From germline, CDR1 is ENHRY and CDR2 SYGVKD. The CDR3 consists of 15 residues. J lost 1 base, V lost 6 bases, and 9 bases had no gene match. As DNA, the CDR3 is TGTGCCATCAGGACAAATGGACAGGCGTCCTACGAGCAGTACTTC. This sequence encodes CAIRTNGQASYEQYF.

The V and J genes are TRBV5-4 and TRBJ2-3; TRBD2 aligns across 12 bases. Germline CDR1 reads SGHNT; CDR2 reads YYREEE (reference sequence). The CDR3 has 17 residues. The J segment lost 0 bases and the V segment lost 1 base, leaving 3 bases of the junction unmatched. The CDR3 region has the DNA TGTGCCAGCAGCTTGTACCTAGCGGGGGGGAGCACAGATACGCAGTATTTT. Translating gives CASSLYLAGGSTDTQYF.

This sequence joins TRBV18 and TRBJ1-5; D unresolved. Germline CDR1 and CDR2: KGHSH and LQKENI. CDR3 size: 14 residues. The V and J ends lost 6 bases and 2 bases respectively, with 11 bases between them. Written as DNA, the CDR3 is TGTGCCAGCTCGCCGGAGGCGCGCAATCAGCCCCAGCATTTT. It translates to CASSPEARNQPQHF. The whole variable domain, remainder taken from reference TRBV18 and TRBJ1-5, is NAGVMQNPRHLVRRRGQEARLRCSPMKGHSHVYWYRQLPEEGLKFMVYLQKENIIDESGMPKERFSAEFPKEGPSILRIQQVVRGDSAAYFCASSPEARNQPQHFGDGTRLSIL.

The gene calls are TRBV11-3 and TRBJ2-5; TRBD2 agrees at 8 bases. The CDR3 sequence is 12 residues long. V trimming: 5 bases; J trimming: 4 bases; junction bases outside the gene matches: 0. Germline assignment: CDR1 SGHNT and CDR2 YENEEA. CDR3 DNA: TGTGCCAGCAGCCGGGGGGGAGAGACCCAGTACTTC. It is translated as CASSRGGETQYF.

The genes are TRBV6-5 and TRBJ1-3; D is perhaps TRBD1 (6 bases). The CDR3 is 12 amino acids. Looked up from germline, CDR1 is MNHEY and CDR2 is SVGAGI. Trimming left V 10 bases short and J 8 bases short, with 15 bases between. The CDR3 reads CATLLGGDTIYF. Written as DNA, the CDR3 is TGTGCCACCCTACTAGGGGGGGACACCATATATTTT.

This clone was seen only once. The chain joins TRBV19 to TRBJ1-3; tentative D call: TRBD1 (6 bases). With 3 bases removed from V and 0 bases from J, the gap between germline ends came to 21 bases. The CDR3 spans 19 residues. CDR1 and CDR2 (germline): LNHDA, SQIVND (reference sequence). CDR3 sequence: CASSMLSGTTYTSGNTIYF. CDR3 nucleotide sequence: TGTGCCAGTAGTATGTTGTCAGGGACAACTTATACCTCTGGAAACACCATATATTTT.

The chain carries TRBV3-1 (or the pseudogene TRBV3-2) and TRBJ1-5; D unresolved. This CDR3 spans 13 amino acids. V gave up 3 bases and J gave up 6 bases, with 9 bases separating them. In germline, CDR1 is LGHDT, CDR2 YNNKEL (reference sequence). The chain's CDR3 is CASSQTSGQPQHF. The CDR3 DNA reads as TGTGCCAGCAGCCAGACTAGTGGTCAGCCCCAGCATTTT.